This T cell receptor beta chain was sequenced for a study of T cells in Graves' hyperthyroidism and ophthalmopathy. Germline-derived CDR1 and CDR2 are DFQATT and SNEGSKA (reference sequence). This CDR3 has 10 residues. Trimming removed 3 bases from V and 12 bases from J; junction bases left unmatched: 4. The TCR beta CDR3 regions underwent amplification using RNA transcripts as the source. TCR CDR3 underwent first-round RT-PCR with the HTBI primer set. A single record per CDR3 protein comes from TCRdb applying MiXCR to the multiplex PCR reads. The sample lists approximately 870,000 distinct CDR3 sequences, 38% occurring once.

The receptor comes from a young man with Graves' hyperthyroidism. The specimen was blood. J is TRBJ2-5 and V is TRBV20-1; 7 bases are shared with TRBD2. This chain's CDR3 is CSARGGSKYF. In nucleotides, the CDR3 is TGCAGTGCTAGGGGAGGGAGTAAGTACTTC.